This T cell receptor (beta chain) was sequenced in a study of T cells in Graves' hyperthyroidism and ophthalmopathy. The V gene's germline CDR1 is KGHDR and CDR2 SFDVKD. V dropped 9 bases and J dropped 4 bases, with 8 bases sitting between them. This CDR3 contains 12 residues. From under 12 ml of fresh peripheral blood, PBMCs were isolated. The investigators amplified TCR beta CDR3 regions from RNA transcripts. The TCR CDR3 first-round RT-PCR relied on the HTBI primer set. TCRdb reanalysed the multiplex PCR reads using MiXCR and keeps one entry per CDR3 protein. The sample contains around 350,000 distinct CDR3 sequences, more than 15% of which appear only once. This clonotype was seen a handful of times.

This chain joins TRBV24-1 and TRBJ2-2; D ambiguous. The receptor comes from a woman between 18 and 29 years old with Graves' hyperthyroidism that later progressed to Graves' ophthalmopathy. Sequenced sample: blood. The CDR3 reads CATSEFTGELFF. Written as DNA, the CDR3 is TGTGCCACCTCAGAGTTCACCGGGGAGCTGTTTTTT.